This is a list of T cell receptor beta chains from one sample in a study of vaccination effects on CD4 cells after COVID-19. Their recognized antigens are unknown. Repertoires were generated with immunoSEQ multiplex PCR, while TCRdb's copy carries only in-frame clones and drops some. This sample has over 50,000 clones, with 73% found just once. This sample comprised CD4+ T cells from PBMCs cultured with HCoV-229E spike peptides, obtained after COVID-19 vaccination. The receptors were sampled from a human donor who received a COVID-19 vaccine. CDR3s include the opening cysteine and the closing phenylalanine or tryptophan. D genes are given only for firm matches. Expanded clones get a size class; other rows say once, few or many, or leave the size out.

j_gene | d_gene | v_gene | abundance | CDR3nt | CDR3aa
TRBJ1-4 | TRBD1 | TRBV6-6 | few | TGTGCCAGCAGCAGCACCCAAGGACAGGGTAAAATGGGAGCTAATGAAAAACTGTTTTTT | CASSSTQGQGKMGANEKLFF
TRBJ2-1 | NA | TRBV7-2 | NA | TGTGCCAGCAGCCCCTTTGGGGTTAAGGGCCCCTACAATGAGCAGTTCTTC | CASSPFGVKGPYNEQFF
TRBJ1-5 | TRBD1 | TRBV18 | NA | TGTGCCAGCTCATCAGACAGGGTTCAGCCCCAGCATTTT | CASSSDRVQPQHF
TRBJ2-2 | TRBD2 | TRBV2 | NA | TGTGCCAGCGCGGGACTAGCGGACACCGGGGAGCTGTTTTTT | CASAGLADTGELFF
TRBJ1-5 | NA | TRBV2 | few | TGTGCCAGCAGTGAAAACCCCAATCAGCCCCAGCATTTT | CASSENPNQPQHF
TRBJ1-4 | NA | TRBV11-2 | once | TGTGCCAGCAGCTTAGGTCCGGCAACTAATGAAAAACTGTTTTTT | CASSLGPATNEKLFF
TRBJ1-5 | TRBD1 | TRBV7-6 | few | TGTGCCAGCAGCCCCCAGGGGGGGGGCTTAGGTCAGCCCCAGCATTTT | CASSPQGGGLGQPQHF
TRBJ2-5 | NA | TRBV7-9 | NA | TGTGCCAGCAGCTTAACGTCGGGGGCGCAGGGGACCCAGTACTTC | CASSLTSGAQGTQYF
TRBJ2-3 | NA | TRBV6-5 | NA | TGTGCCAGCAGTTCGTATAGCACAGATACGCAGTATTTT | CASSSYSTDTQYF
TRBJ2-5 | TRBD2 | TRBV7-2 | NA | TGTGCCAGCAAATTAGCGGGGGGGTTAGAAGAGACCCAGTACTTC | CASKLAGGLEETQYF
TRBJ1-5 | NA | TRBV6-5 | NA | TGTGCCAGCAAATCGGGACGGGGAAATCAGCCCCAGCATTTT | CASKSGRGNQPQHF
TRBJ2-5 | NA | TRBV9 | NA | TGTGCCAGCAGCCCGCATGGGGGGTTCAGGCAAGAGACCCAGTACTTC | CASSPHGGFRQETQYF
TRBJ1-4 | NA | TRBV28 | NA | TGTGCCAGCAGTATCCGAGGAGGCGATGAAAAACTGTTTTTT | CASSIRGGDEKLFF
TRBJ2-5 | NA | TRBV11-2 | NA | TGTGCCAGCAGCCCTACCAGGGATGTGGAGACCCAGTACTTC | CASSPTRDVETQYF
TRBJ1-3 | NA | TRBV4-2 | NA | TGTGCCAGCAGCCAGGGTAGATGGGGGCAAAGCTCTGGAAACACCATATATTTT | CASSQGRWGQSSGNTIYF
TRBJ1-5 | NA | TRBV19 | few | TGTGCCAGTAGTATTGGTACAGTCGGTCGCAATCAGCCCCAGCATTTT | CASSIGTVGRNQPQHF